The 2 T cell receptor beta chains in this list originate from one sample, sequenced in a study of fetal regulatory T cell absence and autoimmunity. Data came from immunoSEQ multiplex PCR; TCRdb stores just in-frame clones and leaves some out. The sample records around 100,000 clones, about 78% being singletons. The sequencing sample was made of pancreas tissue. All receptors derive from a male donor with IPEX syndrome.

The chain couples TRBV19 to TRBJ2-1; D gene ambiguous. The ends were cut back, 3 bases at V and 5 bases at J, with 5 bases in the middle. The CDR3 is made up of 12 amino acids. Germline V lookup: CDR1 LNHDA, CDR2 SQIVND (reference sequence). DNA for the CDR3: TGTGCCAGTAGTATCTCGGACAATGAGCAGTTCTTC. Its protein product is CASSISDNEQFF.

The count of this clone is one. The chain combines TRBV7-9 with TRBJ1-6, with TRBD1 as a possible D gene (6 bases). The CDR3 runs 15 residues. V gave up 5 bases and J gave up 8 bases, with 16 bases separating them. CDR1 is SEHNR and CDR2 is FQNEAQ in the germline V gene (reference sequence). The CDR3 region has the DNA TGTGCCAGCAGCATCGGGACACAGAGGGATTCACCCCTCCACTTT. It yields the protein CASSIGTQRDSPLHF.